A selection of T cell receptor beta chains follows, all from one sample in a study of response to subunit inactivated influenza vaccine. TCRdb reprocessed the RT-PCR reads via MiXCR and lists one record per CDR3 protein. This table holds roughly 700,000 distinct CDR3 sequences, approximately 15% found once. The sequences come from PBMCs from blood, collected around 14 days before vaccination. The receptors stem from a man aged 45-65 years who received an inactivated influenza vaccine. Each CDR3 is given with its conserved first and last residue. D genes are given only for firm matches. Part of the rows lack a size; the others show once, few, many or a class for expanded clones.

clone size: few
J gene: TRBJ2-1
V gene: TRBV30
CDR3 length: 12
D gene: -
CDR3 protein: CAWRPTYNEQFF
CDR3 DNA: TGTGCCTGGAGGCCGACTTACAATGAGCAGTTCTTC

clone size: many
J gene: TRBJ2-1
V gene: TRBV15
CDR3 length: 16
D gene: -
CDR3 protein: CATSRQTGTFYNEQFF
CDR3 DNA: TGTGCCACCAGCAGACAGACCGGGACATTCTACAATGAGCAGTTCTTC

clone size: -
J gene: TRBJ2-7
V gene: TRBV18
CDR3 length: 15
D gene: -
CDR3 protein: CASSPLAGLVYEQYF
CDR3 DNA: TGTGCCAGCTCACCCCTTGCGGGGCTGGTGTACGAGCAGTACTTC

clone size: few
J gene: TRBJ2-5
V gene: TRBV7-9
CDR3 length: 14
D gene: TRBD1
CDR3 protein: CASSSGTDEETQYF
CDR3 DNA: TGTGCCAGCAGCTCCGGGACAGATGAAGAGACCCAGTACTTC

clone size: -
J gene: TRBJ2-6
V gene: TRBV9
CDR3 length: 15
D gene: TRBD1
CDR3 protein: CASSPRQGGANVLTF
CDR3 DNA: TGTGCCAGCAGCCCCCGACAGGGTGGGGCCAACGTCCTGACTTTC

clone size: many
J gene: TRBJ2-3
V gene: TRBV7-9
CDR3 length: 14
D gene: -
CDR3 protein: CASSLSVSTDTQYF
CDR3 DNA: TGTGCCAGCAGCTTAAGCGTCTCCACAGATACGCAGTATTTT

clone size: -
J gene: TRBJ1-2
V gene: TRBV25-1
CDR3 length: 11
D gene: -
CDR3 protein: CASSQGLFYTF
CDR3 DNA: TGTGCCAGCAGCCAGGGGTTGTTCTACACCTTC

clone size: few
J gene: TRBJ1-5
V gene: TRBV15
CDR3 length: 15
D gene: -
CDR3 protein: CATSTIGNSNQPQHF
CDR3 DNA: TGTGCCACCAGCACGATAGGGAATAGCAATCAGCCCCAGCATTTT

clone size: -
J gene: TRBJ2-3
V gene: TRBV20-1
CDR3 length: 13
D gene: TRBD2
CDR3 protein: CSAFGGGADTQYF
CDR3 DNA: TGCAGTGCCTTTGGCGGGGGGGCAGATACGCAGTATTTT

clone size: few
J gene: TRBJ2-1
V gene: TRBV7-2
CDR3 length: 13
D gene: -
CDR3 protein: CASSWGRQGEQFF
CDR3 DNA: TGTGCCAGCAGCTGGGGGAGGCAAGGTGAGCAGTTCTTC

clone size: -
J gene: TRBJ2-6
V gene: TRBV12-3/TRBV12-4
CDR3 length: 15
D gene: TRBD2
CDR3 protein: CASSPGGGGANVLTF
CDR3 DNA: TGTGCCAGCAGCCCCGGGGGGGGTGGGGCCAACGTCCTGACTTTC

clone size: few
J gene: TRBJ2-5
V gene: TRBV7-2
CDR3 length: 15
D gene: TRBD2
CDR3 protein: CASSLMNSGGKTQYF
CDR3 DNA: TGTGCCAGCAGCTTAATGAATAGCGGGGGGAAAACCCAGTACTTC

clone size: many
J gene: TRBJ2-1
V gene: TRBV5-1
CDR3 length: 15
D gene: TRBD2
CDR3 protein: CASSLGLAGENEQFF
CDR3 DNA: TGCGCCAGCAGCTTGGGTCTAGCGGGAGAAAATGAGCAGTTCTTC

clone size: -
J gene: TRBJ1-4
V gene: TRBV7-2
CDR3 length: 14
D gene: TRBD1
CDR3 protein: CASSSGTAVEKLFF
CDR3 DNA: TGTGCCAGCAGCTCCGGGACAGCAGTTGAAAAACTGTTTTTT

clone size: few
J gene: TRBJ2-7
V gene: TRBV14
CDR3 length: 14
D gene: -
CDR3 protein: CASSQARLPSEQYF
CDR3 DNA: TGTGCCAGCAGCCAAGCCAGGTTGCCCTCCGAGCAGTACTTC

clone size: many
J gene: TRBJ1-6
V gene: TRBV6-2/TRBV6-3
CDR3 length: 11
D gene: -
CDR3 protein: CASSSFQGLHF
CDR3 DNA: TGTGCCAGCAGCTCCTTCCAGGGCCTCCACTTT

clone size: -
J gene: TRBJ2-7
V gene: TRBV6-5
CDR3 length: 14
D gene: -
CDR3 protein: CASSYAASSYEQYF
CDR3 DNA: TGTGCCAGCAGTTACGCGGCTAGCTCCTACGAGCAGTACTTC

clone size: -
J gene: TRBJ2-5
V gene: TRBV7-3
CDR3 length: 16
D gene: TRBD2
CDR3 protein: CASSPAASGVQETQYF
CDR3 DNA: TGTGCCAGCAGCCCCGCGGCTAGCGGAGTCCAAGAGACCCAGTACTTC

clone size: -
J gene: TRBJ2-5
V gene: TRBV13
CDR3 length: 15
D gene: TRBD2
CDR3 protein: CASSAGLADQETQYF
CDR3 DNA: TGTGCCAGCAGCGCGGGACTAGCGGACCAAGAGACCCAGTACTTC

clone size: few
J gene: TRBJ1-1
V gene: TRBV5-1
CDR3 length: 17
D gene: TRBD1
CDR3 protein: CASSLSLVRQGNTEAFF
CDR3 DNA: TGCGCCAGCAGCTTGTCTTTGGTCCGACAGGGGAACACTGAAGCTTTCTTT

clone size: few
J gene: TRBJ2-2
V gene: TRBV6-6
CDR3 length: 16
D gene: -
CDR3 protein: CASSYSGGWDTGELFF
CDR3 DNA: TGTGCCAGCAGTTACTCAGGAGGGTGGGACACCGGGGAGCTGTTTTTT

clone size: -
J gene: TRBJ2-2
V gene: TRBV12-3/TRBV12-4
CDR3 length: 17
D gene: TRBD2
CDR3 protein: CAICLRTSGRVTGELFF
CDR3 DNA: TGTGCCATCTGTTTACGGACTAGCGGGAGGGTCACCGGGGAGCTGTTTTTT

clone size: few
J gene: TRBJ2-2
V gene: TRBV4-3
CDR3 length: 16
D gene: TRBD1
CDR3 protein: CASRPRQGRDTGELFF
CDR3 DNA: TGCGCCAGCAGACCCCGACAGGGGAGAGACACCGGGGAGCTGTTTTTT

clone size: few
J gene: TRBJ1-2
V gene: TRBV27
CDR3 length: 13
D gene: -
CDR3 protein: CASSRDMNYGYTF
CDR3 DNA: TGTGCCAGCAGTAGGGACATGAACTATGGCTACACCTTC

clone size: -
J gene: TRBJ2-1
V gene: TRBV27
CDR3 length: 13
D gene: -
CDR3 protein: CASSSIGGDEQFF
CDR3 DNA: TGTGCCAGCAGTTCCATTGGTGGGGATGAGCAGTTCTTC

clone size: -
J gene: TRBJ1-1
V gene: TRBV6-1
CDR3 length: 11
D gene: -
CDR3 protein: CASTRGSEAFF
CDR3 DNA: TGTGCCAGCACGAGGGGCAGTGAAGCTTTCTTT

clone size: -
J gene: TRBJ2-5
V gene: TRBV15
CDR3 length: 16
D gene: TRBD2
CDR3 protein: CATSRTILAGSETQYF
CDR3 DNA: TGTGCCACCAGCAGGACTATACTAGCGGGGTCGGAGACCCAGTACTTC

clone size: -
J gene: TRBJ2-1
V gene: TRBV6-4
CDR3 length: 16
D gene: TRBD2
CDR3 protein: CSSSLEGLAGGNEQFF
CDR3 DNA: TGTTCCAGCAGCCTCGAGGGGCTAGCGGGAGGGAATGAGCAGTTCTTC

clone size: few
J gene: TRBJ1-1
V gene: TRBV27
CDR3 length: 13
D gene: -
CDR3 protein: CASSLSWNTEAFF
CDR3 DNA: TGTGCCAGCAGTTTGTCATGGAACACTGAAGCTTTCTTT

clone size: -
J gene: TRBJ2-1
V gene: TRBV20-1
CDR3 length: 16
D gene: TRBD2
CDR3 protein: CSARPPRTSGYNEQFF
CDR3 DNA: TGCAGTGCTAGACCCCCGAGAACTAGCGGGTACAATGAGCAGTTCTTC

clone size: -
J gene: TRBJ2-2
V gene: TRBV12-3/TRBV12-4
CDR3 length: 16
D gene: TRBD2
CDR3 protein: CASSQHGGTNTGELFF
CDR3 DNA: TGTGCCAGCAGTCAACACGGGGGGACTAACACCGGGGAGCTGTTTTTT

clone size: -
J gene: TRBJ2-3
V gene: TRBV20-1
CDR3 length: 17
D gene: TRBD1
CDR3 protein: CSARDMQDREWTDTQYF
CDR3 DNA: TGCAGTGCTAGAGATATGCAGGACAGGGAATGGACAGATACGCAGTATTTT

clone size: few
J gene: TRBJ2-7
V gene: TRBV12-3/TRBV12-4
CDR3 length: 14
D gene: -
CDR3 protein: CASSYRAVSYEQYF
CDR3 DNA: TGTGCCAGCAGTTATAGGGCGGTTAGCTACGAGCAGTACTTC

clone size: -
J gene: TRBJ1-2
V gene: TRBV5-4
CDR3 length: 14
D gene: TRBD1
CDR3 protein: CASSLQGGGYGYTF
CDR3 DNA: TGTGCCAGCAGCTTACAGGGGGGCGGCTATGGCTACACCTTC

clone size: many
J gene: TRBJ1-1
V gene: TRBV12-3/TRBV12-4
CDR3 length: 13
D gene: -
CDR3 protein: CASSPSMNTEAFF
CDR3 DNA: TGTGCCAGCAGCCCCTCCATGAACACTGAAGCTTTCTTT